These T cell receptor beta chains were read from a single sample in a study of T cell responses to AZD1222 COVID-19 vaccine. The method was immunoSEQ multiplex PCR; TCRdb's version includes in-frame clones alone and lacks a portion of them. The data contain 55,000 to 85,000 clones, 84% of them seen just once; the ten biggest clones take up 9.8%. Sequences were derived from peripheral blood, sampled on day 0 of AZD1222 vaccination. Every receptor here comes from an adult in good health. Both conserved end residues are part of each CDR3. The order of the fields is D gene, V gene, clone size, J gene, CDR3 protein, CDR3 DNA. A D gene is named only where the DNA matches it firmly. Where a row states a size, it is once, few, many or the class of an expanded clone; other rows omit it.

D gene: .
V gene: TRBV7-9
clone size: few
J gene: TRBJ2-7
CDR3 protein: CASSPDSSRQYF
CDR3 DNA: TGTGCCAGCAGCCCGGACAGTAGTCGGCAGTACTTC

D gene: .
V gene: TRBV6-5
clone size: .
J gene: TRBJ1-2
CDR3 protein: CASSLRYYYGYTF
CDR3 DNA: TGTGCCAGCAGTCTTCGATACTACTATGGCTACACCTTC

D gene: .
V gene: TRBV24-1
clone size: .
J gene: TRBJ2-7
CDR3 protein: CATSDPSRGEQYF
CDR3 DNA: TGTGCCACCAGTGACCCCTCGAGGGGGGAGCAGTACTTC

D gene: .
V gene: TRBV2
clone size: .
J gene: TRBJ2-3
CDR3 protein: CASSDRDYTQYF
CDR3 DNA: TGTGCCAGCAGTGATCGGGATTATACGCAGTATTTT

D gene: .
V gene: TRBV6-2/TRBV6-3
clone size: .
J gene: TRBJ1-1
CDR3 protein: CASSYLNPPGENTEAFF
CDR3 DNA: TGTGCCAGCAGTTACCTCAACCCCCCGGGGGAGAACACTGAAGCTTTCTTT

D gene: TRBD1
V gene: TRBV9
clone size: .
J gene: TRBJ2-1
CDR3 protein: CASSEDPGTGRGEQFF
CDR3 DNA: TGTGCCAGCAGCGAGGATCCGGGGACAGGGAGGGGTGAGCAGTTCTTC

D gene: .
V gene: TRBV11-2
clone size: .
J gene: TRBJ1-3
CDR3 protein: CASSLSGNTIYF
CDR3 DNA: TGTGCCAGCAGCTTATCTGGAAACACCATATATTTT

D gene: .
V gene: TRBV5-1
clone size: .
J gene: TRBJ1-2
CDR3 protein: CASSGGGGIYGYTF
CDR3 DNA: TGCGCCAGCAGCGGGGGAGGAGGGATCTATGGCTACACCTTC

D gene: .
V gene: TRBV27
clone size: .
J gene: TRBJ2-6
CDR3 protein: CASSLEGGVSGANVLTF
CDR3 DNA: TGTGCCAGCAGTTTGGAGGGTGGGGTGTCTGGGGCCAACGTCCTGACTTTC

D gene: TRBD1
V gene: TRBV18
clone size: .
J gene: TRBJ1-2
CDR3 protein: CASSPTGTGYYGYTF
CDR3 DNA: TGTGCCAGCTCCCCGACCGGGACAGGGTACTATGGCTACACCTTC

D gene: .
V gene: TRBV9
clone size: .
J gene: TRBJ2-7
CDR3 protein: CASPRKIPGQDNSGDTYEQYF
CDR3 DNA: TGTGCCAGTCCTAGAAAGATACCGGGACAGGACAACAGCGGGGATACCTACGAGCAGTACTTC

D gene: .
V gene: TRBV28
clone size: .
J gene: TRBJ2-7
CDR3 protein: CASSADSGWSEQYF
CDR3 DNA: TGTGCCAGCAGTGCGGACAGTGGGTGGTCCGAGCAGTACTTC

D gene: .
V gene: TRBV6-5
clone size: .
J gene: TRBJ1-4
CDR3 protein: CASSYASGNEEKLFF
CDR3 DNA: TGTGCCAGCAGTTACGCTTCGGGCAATGAAGAAAAACTGTTTTTT

D gene: TRBD1
V gene: TRBV4-1
clone size: once
J gene: TRBJ1-5
CDR3 protein: CASSHPGDSSGSNQPQHF
CDR3 DNA: TGCGCCAGCAGCCACCCCGGGGACAGCTCTGGTAGCAATCAGCCCCAGCATTTT

D gene: TRBD1
V gene: TRBV28
clone size: few
J gene: TRBJ2-7
CDR3 protein: CASSLDRDRTAYEQYF
CDR3 DNA: TGTGCCAGCAGTTTAGACCGGGACAGGACCGCCTACGAGCAGTACTTC

D gene: .
V gene: TRBV21-1
clone size: .
J gene: TRBJ2-1
CDR3 protein: CASSKVLTSRGEQFF
CDR3 DNA: TGTGCCAGCAGCAAAGTGTTGACCTCCCGGGGTGAGCAGTTCTTC

D gene: .
V gene: TRBV28
clone size: .
J gene: TRBJ1-1
CDR3 protein: CASSLPGHRNTEAFF
CDR3 DNA: TGTGCCAGCAGTTTGCCGGGACACCGGAACACTGAAGCTTTCTTT

D gene: .
V gene: TRBV15
clone size: .
J gene: TRBJ1-1
CDR3 protein: CATSRIDTPNTEAFF
CDR3 DNA: TGTGCCACCAGCAGAATTGACACTCCGAACACTGAAGCTTTCTTT

D gene: .
V gene: TRBV11-2
clone size: .
J gene: TRBJ1-1
CDR3 protein: CASSPRAGRMNTEAFF
CDR3 DNA: TGTGCCAGCAGCCCCCGGGCAGGGCGCATGAACACTGAAGCTTTCTTT

D gene: .
V gene: TRBV27
clone size: few
J gene: TRBJ1-5
CDR3 protein: CASSLFGGGFGNQPQHF
CDR3 DNA: TGTGCCAGCAGTTTATTTGGAGGGGGGTTCGGCAATCAGCCCCAGCATTTT

D gene: .
V gene: TRBV6-5
clone size: .
J gene: TRBJ1-1
CDR3 protein: CASRTPGAPAEAFF
CDR3 DNA: TGTGCCAGCAGGACCCCAGGGGCGCCGGCTGAAGCTTTCTTT

D gene: TRBD2
V gene: TRBV5-4
clone size: once
J gene: TRBJ2-1
CDR3 protein: CASSRGGSVYNEQFF
CDR3 DNA: TGTGCCAGCAGTCGGGGGGGTTCGGTCTACAATGAGCAGTTCTTC

D gene: .
V gene: TRBV5-5
clone size: .
J gene: TRBJ1-5
CDR3 protein: CASSLRESNQPQHF
CDR3 DNA: TGTGCCAGCAGCTTACGGGAGAGCAATCAGCCCCAGCATTTT

D gene: .
V gene: TRBV6-4
clone size: .
J gene: TRBJ2-3
CDR3 protein: CASASRDSSSTDTQYF
CDR3 DNA: TGTGCCAGCGCGTCTCGGGATTCCTCTAGCACAGATACGCAGTATTTT

D gene: .
V gene: TRBV11-2
clone size: .
J gene: TRBJ2-7
CDR3 protein: CASSLTTTDEQYF
CDR3 DNA: TGTGCCAGCAGCTTAACTACGACGGACGAGCAGTACTTC

D gene: .
V gene: TRBV3-1/TRBV3-2
clone size: .
J gene: TRBJ2-7
CDR3 protein: CASSQESRKQYF
CDR3 DNA: TGTGCCAGCAGCCAAGAGAGTAGGAAGCAGTACTTC

D gene: .
V gene: TRBV28
clone size: .
J gene: TRBJ2-7
CDR3 protein: CASSFGVGPSDEQYF
CDR3 DNA: TGTGCCAGCAGCTTCGGGGTGGGGCCGTCCGACGAGCAGTACTTC

D gene: .
V gene: TRBV19
clone size: once
J gene: TRBJ2-7
CDR3 protein: CASSIFSGSTYEQYF
CDR3 DNA: TGTGCCAGTAGTATCTTTTCGGGCAGCACCTACGAGCAGTACTTC

D gene: .
V gene: TRBV4-2
clone size: .
J gene: TRBJ1-3
CDR3 protein: CASSIRLSGNTIYF
CDR3 DNA: TGTGCCAGCAGCATAAGGCTCTCTGGAAACACCATATATTTT

D gene: TRBD2
V gene: TRBV6-5
clone size: .
J gene: TRBJ2-2
CDR3 protein: CASPGGDNTGELFF
CDR3 DNA: TGTGCCAGCCCGGGGGGGGACAACACCGGGGAGCTGTTTTTT

D gene: TRBD1
V gene: TRBV3-1/TRBV3-2
clone size: .
J gene: TRBJ2-1
CDR3 protein: CASSPRQGWNEQFF
CDR3 DNA: TGTGCCAGCAGCCCCCGACAGGGTTGGAATGAGCAGTTCTTC

D gene: TRBD1
V gene: TRBV5-4
clone size: .
J gene: TRBJ2-4
CDR3 protein: CASSARTGRNIQYF
CDR3 DNA: TGTGCCAGCAGCGCCCGGACAGGGAGGAACATTCAGTACTTC

D gene: TRBD2
V gene: TRBV7-3
clone size: .
J gene: TRBJ2-3
CDR3 protein: CASSYLSGTSADTQYF
CDR3 DNA: TGTGCCAGCAGCTACCTTTCTGGGACTAGCGCAGATACGCAGTATTTT

D gene: TRBD1
V gene: TRBV18
clone size: .
J gene: TRBJ1-3
CDR3 protein: CASSPAVLRGNTIYF
CDR3 DNA: TGTGCCAGCTCACCCGCGGTTCTCAGGGGGAACACCATATATTTT

D gene: .
V gene: TRBV28
clone size: .
J gene: TRBJ1-2
CDR3 protein: CASSNAAGDHTF
CDR3 DNA: TGTGCCAGCAGCAACGCCGCGGGGGACCACACCTTC

D gene: .
V gene: TRBV10-1
clone size: .
J gene: TRBJ2-3
CDR3 protein: CASSNGADSDTQYF
CDR3 DNA: TGCGCCAGCAGTAACGGAGCGGATTCTGATACGCAGTATTTT

D gene: .
V gene: TRBV27
clone size: .
J gene: TRBJ2-1
CDR3 protein: CASRWRANEQFF
CDR3 DNA: TGTGCCAGCCGGTGGAGGGCCAATGAGCAGTTCTTC

D gene: .
V gene: TRBV7-9
clone size: .
J gene: TRBJ2-3
CDR3 protein: CASSLVSRGDTQYF
CDR3 DNA: TGTGCCAGCAGCTTAGTATCTCGAGGAGATACGCAGTATTTT

D gene: .
V gene: TRBV2
clone size: .
J gene: TRBJ1-1
CDR3 protein: CASSMQGNTEAFF
CDR3 DNA: TGTGCCAGCAGTATGCAGGGGAACACTGAAGCTTTCTTT

D gene: .
V gene: TRBV7-9
clone size: .
J gene: TRBJ2-5
CDR3 protein: CASSLAGVETQYF
CDR3 DNA: TGTGCCAGCAGCTTAGCTGGGGTGGAGACCCAGTACTTC

D gene: .
V gene: TRBV6-5
clone size: .
J gene: TRBJ1-1
CDR3 protein: CASHYPGLINCAFF
CDR3 DNA: TGTGCCAGCCACTACCCCGGACTGATAAACTGCGCTTTCTTT

D gene: .
V gene: TRBV7-9
clone size: .
J gene: TRBJ1-1
CDR3 protein: CASSLQGLNTEAFF
CDR3 DNA: TGTGCCAGCAGCTTACAGGGGCTGAACACTGAAGCTTTCTTT

D gene: TRBD2
V gene: TRBV4-1
clone size: .
J gene: TRBJ2-1
CDR3 protein: CASSHLAGWSSSYNEQFF
CDR3 DNA: TGCGCCAGCAGCCACTTAGCGGGGTGGAGTAGCTCCTACAATGAGCAGTTCTTC

D gene: TRBD2
V gene: TRBV7-9
clone size: .
J gene: TRBJ2-7
CDR3 protein: CASSLEAGDSYEQYF
CDR3 DNA: TGTGCCAGCAGCTTAGAAGCGGGGGACTCCTACGAGCAGTACTTC

D gene: .
V gene: TRBV9
clone size: .
J gene: TRBJ1-2
CDR3 protein: CASSGQRGYTF
CDR3 DNA: TGTGCCAGCAGCGGTCAGCGTGGCTACACCTTC

D gene: TRBD2
V gene: TRBV9
clone size: medium-sized
J gene: TRBJ2-1
CDR3 protein: CASSAHSGGARNEQFF
CDR3 DNA: TGTGCCAGCAGCGCTCATAGCGGGGGGGCCCGGAATGAGCAGTTCTTC